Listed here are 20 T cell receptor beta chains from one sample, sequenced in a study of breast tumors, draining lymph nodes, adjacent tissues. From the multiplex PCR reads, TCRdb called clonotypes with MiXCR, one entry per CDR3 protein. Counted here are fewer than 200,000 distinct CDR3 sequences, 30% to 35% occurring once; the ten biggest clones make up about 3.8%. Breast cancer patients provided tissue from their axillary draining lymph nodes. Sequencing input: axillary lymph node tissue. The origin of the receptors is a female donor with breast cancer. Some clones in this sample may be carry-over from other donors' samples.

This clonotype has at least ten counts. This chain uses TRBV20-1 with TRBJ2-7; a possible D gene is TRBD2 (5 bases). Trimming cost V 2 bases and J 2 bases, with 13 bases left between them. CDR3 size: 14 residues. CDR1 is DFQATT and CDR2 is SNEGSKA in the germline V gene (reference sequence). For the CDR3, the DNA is TGCAGTGCTAGATCCCCGGGGATGGCCTACGAGCAGTACTTC. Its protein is CSARSPGMAYEQYF.

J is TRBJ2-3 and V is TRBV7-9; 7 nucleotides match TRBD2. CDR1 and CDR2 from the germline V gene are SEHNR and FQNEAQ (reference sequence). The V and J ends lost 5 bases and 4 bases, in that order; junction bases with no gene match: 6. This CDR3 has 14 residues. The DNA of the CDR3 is TGTGCCAGCAGCCAAGCGGGAAGGGCAGATACGCAGTATTTT. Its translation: CASSQAGRADTQYF.

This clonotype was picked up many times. DNA for the CDR3: TGCGCCAGCAGTGATCGGGGGTCGACCTACGAGCAGTACTTC. It translates to CASSDRGSTYEQYF. J is TRBJ2-7 and V is TRBV10-2; D perhaps matches TRBD2 (6 bases). Germline V gene lookup returns CDR1 WSHSY and CDR2 SAAADI. V lost 3 bases, J lost 2 bases, and 11 bases lay in between. The CDR3 consists of 14 residues.

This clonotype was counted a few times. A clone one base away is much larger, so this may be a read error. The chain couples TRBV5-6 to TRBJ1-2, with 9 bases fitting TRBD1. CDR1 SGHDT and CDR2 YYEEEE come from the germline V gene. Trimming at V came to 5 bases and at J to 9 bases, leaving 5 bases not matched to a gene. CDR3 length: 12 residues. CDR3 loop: CASRRTGASYTF. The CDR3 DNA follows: TGTGCCAGCAGACGGACAGGGGCCAGCTACACCTTC.

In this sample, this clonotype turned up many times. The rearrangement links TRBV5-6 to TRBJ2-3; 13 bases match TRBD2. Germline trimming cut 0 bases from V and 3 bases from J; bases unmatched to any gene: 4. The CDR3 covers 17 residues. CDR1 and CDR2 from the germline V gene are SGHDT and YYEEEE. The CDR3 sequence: CASSLGTSGGWTDTQYF. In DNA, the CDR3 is TGTGCCAGCAGCTTGGGGACTAGCGGGGGTTGGACAGATACGCAGTATTTT. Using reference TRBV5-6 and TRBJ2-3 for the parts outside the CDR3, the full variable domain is DAGVTQSPTHLIKTRGQQVTLRCSPKSGHDTVSWYQQALGQGPQFIFQYYEEEERQRGNFPDRFSGHQFPNYSSELNVNALLLGDSALYLCASSLGTSGGWTDTQYFGPGTRLTVL.

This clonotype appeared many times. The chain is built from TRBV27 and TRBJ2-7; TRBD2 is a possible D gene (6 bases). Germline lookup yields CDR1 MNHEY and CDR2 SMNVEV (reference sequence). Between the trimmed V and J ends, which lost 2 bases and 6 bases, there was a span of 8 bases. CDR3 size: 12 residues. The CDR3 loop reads CASSLRGSEQYF. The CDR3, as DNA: TGTGCCAGCAGTTTACGGGGGAGCGAGCAGTACTTC.

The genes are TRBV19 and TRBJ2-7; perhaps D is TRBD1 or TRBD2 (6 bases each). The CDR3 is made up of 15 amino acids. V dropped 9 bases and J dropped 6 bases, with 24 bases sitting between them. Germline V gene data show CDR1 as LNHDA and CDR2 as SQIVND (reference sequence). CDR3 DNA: TGTGCCAGCCAGAGCCAACCGGGGGCAGGTGGCGAGCAGTACTTC. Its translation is CASQSQPGAGGEQYF.

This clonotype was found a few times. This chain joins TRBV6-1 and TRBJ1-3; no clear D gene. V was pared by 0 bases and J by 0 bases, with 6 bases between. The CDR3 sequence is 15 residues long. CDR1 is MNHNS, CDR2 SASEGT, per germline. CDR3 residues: CASSEATHSGNTIYF. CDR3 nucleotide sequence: TGTGCCAGCAGTGAAGCGACCCACTCTGGAAACACCATATATTTT.

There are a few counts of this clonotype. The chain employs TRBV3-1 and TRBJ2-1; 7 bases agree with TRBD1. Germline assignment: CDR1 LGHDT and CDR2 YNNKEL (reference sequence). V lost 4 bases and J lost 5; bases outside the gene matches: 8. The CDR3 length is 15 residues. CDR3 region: CASSPWTGKNNEQFF. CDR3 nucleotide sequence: TGTGCCAGCAGCCCTTGGACAGGCAAAAACAATGAGCAGTTCTTC.

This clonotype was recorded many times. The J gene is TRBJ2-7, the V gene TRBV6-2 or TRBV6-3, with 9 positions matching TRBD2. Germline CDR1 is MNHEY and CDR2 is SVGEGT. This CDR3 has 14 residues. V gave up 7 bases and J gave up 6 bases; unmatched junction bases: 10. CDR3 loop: CASTVEREASEQYF. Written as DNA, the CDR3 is TGTGCCAGCACCGTCGAGCGGGAGGCGTCCGAGCAGTACTTC.

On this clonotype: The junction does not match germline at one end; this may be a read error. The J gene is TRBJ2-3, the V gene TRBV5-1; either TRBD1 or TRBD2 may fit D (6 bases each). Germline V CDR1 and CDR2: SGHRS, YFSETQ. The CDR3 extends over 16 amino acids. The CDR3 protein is CASSTGTDTSTDTQYF. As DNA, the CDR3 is TGCGCCAGCAGCACAGGGACGGATACTAGCACAGATACGCAGTATTTC.

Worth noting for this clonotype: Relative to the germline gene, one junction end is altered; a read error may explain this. In DNA form, the CDR3 reads TGTGCCAGCGGGTTGGACAGGAGTAACACTGAAGCTTTCTTT. This translates into CASGLDRSNTEAFF. The chain joins TRBV5-1 to TRBJ1-1; 7 nucleotides line up with TRBD1. The CDR3 covers 14 residues. The V gene's germline CDR1 is SGHRS and CDR2 YFSETQ.

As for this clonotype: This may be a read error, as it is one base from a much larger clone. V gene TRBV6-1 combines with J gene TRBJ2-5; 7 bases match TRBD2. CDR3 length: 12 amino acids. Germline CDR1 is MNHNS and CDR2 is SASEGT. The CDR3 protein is CASSQSGETQHF. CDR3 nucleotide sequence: TGTGCCAGCAGTCAAAGCGGGGAGACCCAGCACTTC.

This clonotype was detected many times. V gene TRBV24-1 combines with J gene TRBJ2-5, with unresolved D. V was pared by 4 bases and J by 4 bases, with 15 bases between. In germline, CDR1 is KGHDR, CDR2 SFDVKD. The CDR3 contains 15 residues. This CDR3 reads CATSDTGRVGETQYF. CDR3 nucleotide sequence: TGTGCCACCAGTGACACCGGACGGGTGGGAGAGACCCAGTACTTC.

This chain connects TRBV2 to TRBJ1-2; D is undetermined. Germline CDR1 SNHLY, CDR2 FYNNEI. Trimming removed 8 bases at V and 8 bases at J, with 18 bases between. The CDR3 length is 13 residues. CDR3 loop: CASADSTLGGYTF. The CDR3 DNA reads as TGTGCCAGCGCGGACTCCACCTTAGGGGGCTACACCTTC.

Here the CDR3 reads CASSLRTRVDGYGYTF. The CDR3 nucleotides read TGTGCCAGCAGCTTACGCACCAGGGTTGATGGCTATGGCTACACCTTC. This chain uses TRBV7-9 with TRBJ1-2, with a tentative D call TRBD1 (5 bases). Germline V CDR1 and CDR2: SEHNR, FQNEAQ (reference sequence). V lost 2 bases and J 4 bases, leaving 17 bases between the germline ends. This CDR3 contains 16 residues.

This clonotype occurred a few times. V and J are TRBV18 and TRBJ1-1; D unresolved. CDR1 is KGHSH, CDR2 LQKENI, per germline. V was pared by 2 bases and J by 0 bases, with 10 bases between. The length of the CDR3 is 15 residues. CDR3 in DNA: TGTGCCAGCTCACCATGGTCAGAAATGAACACTGAAGCTTTCTTT. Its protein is CASSPWSEMNTEAFF.

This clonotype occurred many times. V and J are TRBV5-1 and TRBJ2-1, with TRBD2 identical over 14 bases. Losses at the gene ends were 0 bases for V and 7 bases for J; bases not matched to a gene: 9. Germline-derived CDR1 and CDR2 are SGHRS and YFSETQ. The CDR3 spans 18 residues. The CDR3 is CASSLGGGLAGDMNEQFF. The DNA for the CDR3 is TGCGCCAGCAGCTTGGGCGGGGGACTAGCGGGAGATATGAATGAGCAGTTCTTC.

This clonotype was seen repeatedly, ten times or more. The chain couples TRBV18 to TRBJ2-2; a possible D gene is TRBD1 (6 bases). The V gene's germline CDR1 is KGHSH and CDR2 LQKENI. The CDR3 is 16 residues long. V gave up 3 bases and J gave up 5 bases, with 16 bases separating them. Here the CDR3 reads CASSPYAGERTGELFF. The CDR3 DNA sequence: TGTGCCAGCTCACCCTATGCAGGGGAGAGGACCGGGGAGCTGTTTTTT.

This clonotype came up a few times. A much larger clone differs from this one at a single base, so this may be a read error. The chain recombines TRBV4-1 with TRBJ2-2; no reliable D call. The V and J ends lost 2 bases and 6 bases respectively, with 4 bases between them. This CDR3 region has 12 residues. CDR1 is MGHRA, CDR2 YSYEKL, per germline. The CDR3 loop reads CASSQMPGELFF. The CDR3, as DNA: TGCGCCAGCAGCCAAATGCCCGGGGAGCTGTTTTTT.